These 12 T cell receptor beta chains came from one sample sequenced in a study of T-cell memory formation after mild COVID-19. TCRdb re-called the 5' RACE reads with MiXCR, one entry per CDR3 protein. The sample has fewer than 700,000 distinct CDR3 sequences, 20% to 25% seen once. Sequences were obtained from PBMCs or a T cell subset sorted from them (not recorded which). The receptors originated from an adult woman who had mild COVID-19 (a few samples of this study predate the infection). Cell type and time point are not known.

The chain joins TRBV27 to TRBJ2-1, with a tentative D call TRBD2 (6 bases). Between the trimmed V and J ends, which lost 6 bases and 4 bases, there was a span of 16 bases. The length of the CDR3 is 15 residues. CDR1 is MNHEY, CDR2 SMNVEV, per germline (reference sequence). Here the CDR3 reads CASSTQPGEYNEQFF. Written as DNA, the CDR3 is TGTGCCAGCAGCACCCAACCGGGGGAATACAATGAGCAGTTCTTC.

The V and J genes are TRBV9 and TRBJ2-1; 9 nucleotides align to TRBD2. CDR3 size: 18 residues. The germline V gene encodes CDR1 SGDLS and CDR2 YYNGEE. V lost 0 bases to trimming and J lost 6 bases; unmatched junction nucleotides: 13. For the CDR3, the DNA is TGTGCCAGCAGCGTAGAGGTCGGGAGAGCTAGCGGGATCAATGAGCAGTTCTTC. This encodes CASSVEVGRASGINEQFF.

The V and J genes are TRBV5-1 and TRBJ2-7; 9 bases map to TRBD1. This CDR3 is 14 amino acids long. Germline CDR1 and CDR2: SGHRS and YFSETQ. The J segment lost 5 bases and the V segment lost 4 bases, leaving 7 bases of the junction unmatched. The CDR3 sequence: CASSPGTGLDEQYF. The CDR3 bases are TGCGCCAGCAGCCCAGGGACAGGGCTGGACGAGCAGTACTTC.

A few counts support this clonotype. The chain employs TRBV5-1 and TRBJ2-5; no clear D gene. Germline V gene sequence: CDR1 SGHRS, CDR2 YFSETQ. The CDR3 runs to 14 residues. V was trimmed by 1 base and J by 5 bases, leaving 12 bases between them. The CDR3 region has the DNA TGCGCCAGCAGCTTGTACATCTACCCCGAGACCCAGTACTTC. It is translated as CASSLYIYPETQYF.

This clonotype showed up just a few times. The rearrangement links TRBV12-3 or TRBV12-4 to TRBJ2-7, with 8 bases aligning to TRBD2. CDR3 size: 14 residues. J lost 1 base, V lost 3 bases, and 2 bases had no gene match. The CDR3 loop reads CASSLTSVSYEQYF. CDR3 DNA: TGTGCCAGCAGTTTGACTAGCGTTTCCTACGAGCAGTACTTC.

The rearrangement joins TRBV7-8 to TRBJ2-3; D remains ambiguous. Looked up from germline, CDR1 is SGHVS and CDR2 is FQNEAQ. The CDR3 runs 17 residues. The V and J ends lost 0 bases and 2 bases respectively, with 15 bases between them. CDR3 loop: CASSLAPILRPTDTQYF. The CDR3 coding sequence is TGTGCCAGCAGCTTAGCGCCGATTTTACGCCCCACAGATACGCAGTATTTT.

The chain couples TRBV27 to TRBJ2-2; 12 nucleotides agree with TRBD1. CDR1 is MNHEY, CDR2 SMNVEV, per germline (reference sequence). CDR3 size: 14 residues. J was trimmed by 7 bases and V by 4 bases; bases with no gene match: 1. Here the CDR3 reads CASSWDRGRGELFF. The DNA of the CDR3 is TGTGCCAGCAGTTGGGACAGGGGGCGCGGGGAGCTGTTTTTT.

This chain connects TRBV20-1 to TRBJ2-3, with 11 bases identical to TRBD2. Germline V lookup: CDR1 DFQATT, CDR2 SNEGSKA (reference sequence). V shed 4 bases, J shed 4 bases, and the junction held 13 bases outside the gene matches. This CDR3 has 17 residues. The CDR3 here is CSAIILFGLAGADTQYF. The CDR3 region has the DNA TGCAGTGCTATAATCCTTTTCGGACTAGCGGGTGCAGATACGCAGTATTTT.

V and J are TRBV7-2 and TRBJ2-2; tentatively, D is TRBD2 (6 bases). Trimming pared 6 bases from V and 6 bases from J, leaving 14 bases between. CDR3 length equals 14 residues. CDR1 is SGHTA, CDR2 FQGNSA, per germline. CDR3 DNA: TGTGCCAGCAGGCCAACAGGAGGGGCCGGGGAGCTGTTTTTT. Protein sequence: CASRPTGGAGELFF.

The genes are TRBV11-1 and TRBJ2-5, with 7 bases lining up with TRBD1. Germline values: CDR1 SGHAT, CDR2 FQDESV (reference sequence). The CDR3 has 14 residues. V was clipped by 3 bases and J by 6 bases; unmatched bases: 7. CDR3 in amino acids: CASSLTGMSKTQYF. As DNA, the CDR3 is TGTGCCAGCAGCTTGACAGGGATGAGCAAGACCCAGTACTTC.

This clonotype was found a few times. The chain recombines TRBV7-2 with TRBJ1-5, with TRBD1 as a possible D gene (5 bases). Germline-derived CDR1 and CDR2 are SGHTA and FQGNSA. CDR3 length: 13 residues. Trimming cost V 5 bases and J 3 bases, with 8 bases left between them. CDR3 residues: CASSKDTNQPQHF. The DNA for the CDR3 is TGTGCCAGCAGCAAGGACACCAATCAGCCCCAGCATTTT.

This chain joins TRBV5-6 and TRBJ1-1; 7 nucleotides agree with TRBD1. In germline, CDR1 is SGHDT, CDR2 YYEEEE. After removal of 5 bases from V and 4 bases from J, the junction contained 11 bases not matched to a gene. The CDR3 sequence is 15 residues long. The CDR3 sequence is CASSSLQRGRTEAFF. As DNA, the CDR3 is TGTGCCAGCAGTTCCCTTCAGAGGGGGCGCACTGAAGCTTTCTTT.